The entry that follows covers one T cell receptor beta chain sequence. The target antigen is unknown. This sample is part of a study of early T cells in non-severe SARS-CoV-2 infection. About the study: With bulk RNA from unsorted whole blood as input, sequencing yielded unpaired chains. Study-wide findings and caveats: Database matching using VDJdb favored anti-spike CD8 responses, with private and CD4 specificities left missing.

Tagging with unique molecular identifiers was applied to individual cDNA molecules. TCRdb re-derived calls from the 5' RACE reads in MiXCR, one entry per CDR3 protein. In the table there are some 76,000 distinct CDR3 sequences, roughly 13% of which are singletons. The junction had 4 bases not matched to a gene; V was cut back by 6 bases and J by 4 bases. The CDR3 is 13 amino acids. Germline V gives CDR1 MNHEY, CDR2 SVGEGT. This TCR came from an adult who was a healthcare worker with PCR-confirmed SARS-CoV-2 infection or an uninfected control (not recorded which). This rearrangement joins TRBV6-2 or TRBV6-3 to TRBJ2-7; 9 bases align to TRBD2. Sequencing input: whole blood. As DNA, the CDR3 is TGTGCCAGCAGATCTAGCGGGGTATACGAGCAGTACTTC. This sequence encodes CASRSSGVYEQYF.